This T cell receptor (beta chain) originates from a study of blood T cell repertoires in COVID-19. V lost 0 bases to trimming and J lost 7 bases, with 14 bases between them. CDR3 length: 14 amino acids. CDR1 is SGHTS, CDR2 YDEGEE, per germline. Here immunoSEQ multiplex PCR was the method, and the copy in TCRdb shows in-frame clones only, minus some. Among about 85,000 clones listed, 80% to 90% were seen once. The specimen was peripheral blood. The chain combines TRBV5-8 with TRBJ2-7; D remains ambiguous. The TCR comes from a woman older than 75 with acute or convalescent COVID-19. The CDR3 region has the DNA TGTGCCAGCAGCTTGGGACACAGCTACTTGGAGCAGTACTTC. This codes for CASSLGHSYLEQYF.